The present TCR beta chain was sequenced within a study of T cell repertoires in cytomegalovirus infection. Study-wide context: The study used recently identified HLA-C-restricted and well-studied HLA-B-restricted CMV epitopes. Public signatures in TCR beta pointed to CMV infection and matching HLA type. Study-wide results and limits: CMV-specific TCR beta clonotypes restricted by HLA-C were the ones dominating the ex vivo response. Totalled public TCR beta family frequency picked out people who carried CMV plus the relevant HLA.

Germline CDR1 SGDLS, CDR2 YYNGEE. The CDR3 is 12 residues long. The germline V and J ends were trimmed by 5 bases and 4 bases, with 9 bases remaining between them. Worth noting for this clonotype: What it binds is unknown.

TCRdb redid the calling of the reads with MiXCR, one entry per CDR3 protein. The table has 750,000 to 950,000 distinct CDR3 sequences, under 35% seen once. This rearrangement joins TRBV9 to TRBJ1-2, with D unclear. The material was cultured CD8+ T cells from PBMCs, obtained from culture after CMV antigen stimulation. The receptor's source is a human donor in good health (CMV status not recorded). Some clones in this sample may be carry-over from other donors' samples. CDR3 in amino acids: CASRRGLYGYTF. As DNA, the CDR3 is TGTGCCAGCAGACGGGGTCTCTATGGCTACACCTTC.